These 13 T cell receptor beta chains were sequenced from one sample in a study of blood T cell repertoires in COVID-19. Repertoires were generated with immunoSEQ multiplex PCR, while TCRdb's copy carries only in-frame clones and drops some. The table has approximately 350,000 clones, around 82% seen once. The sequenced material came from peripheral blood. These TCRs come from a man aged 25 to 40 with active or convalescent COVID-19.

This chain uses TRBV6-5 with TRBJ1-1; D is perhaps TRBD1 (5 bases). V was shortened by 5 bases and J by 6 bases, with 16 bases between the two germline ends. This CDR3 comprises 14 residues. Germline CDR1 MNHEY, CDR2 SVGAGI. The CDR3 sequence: CASSRRLGGAEAFF. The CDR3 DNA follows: TGTGCCAGCAGTCGCAGACTGGGGGGAGCTGAAGCTTTCTTT.

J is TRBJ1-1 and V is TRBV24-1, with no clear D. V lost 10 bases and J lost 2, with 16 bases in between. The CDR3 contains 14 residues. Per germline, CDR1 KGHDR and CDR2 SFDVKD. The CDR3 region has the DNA TGTGCCACTGAGCGGGTCGTAAAAAACACTGAAGCTTTCTTT. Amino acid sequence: CATERVVKNTEAFF.

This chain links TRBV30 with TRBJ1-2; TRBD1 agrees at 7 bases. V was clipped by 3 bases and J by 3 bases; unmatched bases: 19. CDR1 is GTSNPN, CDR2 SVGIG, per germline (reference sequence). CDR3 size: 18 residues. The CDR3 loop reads CAWSDVDEKTGIDYGYTF. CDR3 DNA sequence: TGTGCCTGGAGCGACGTTGATGAAAAGACAGGGATAGACTATGGCTACACCTTC.

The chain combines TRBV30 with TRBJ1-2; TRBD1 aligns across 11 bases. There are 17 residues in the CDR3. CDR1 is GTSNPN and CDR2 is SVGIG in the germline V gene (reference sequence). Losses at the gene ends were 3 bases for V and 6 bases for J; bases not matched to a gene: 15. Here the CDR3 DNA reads TGTGCCTGGAGAGCCCGGAGGACAGGGGGCGTTTCCGATGGCTACACCTTC. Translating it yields CAWRARRTGGVSDGYTF.

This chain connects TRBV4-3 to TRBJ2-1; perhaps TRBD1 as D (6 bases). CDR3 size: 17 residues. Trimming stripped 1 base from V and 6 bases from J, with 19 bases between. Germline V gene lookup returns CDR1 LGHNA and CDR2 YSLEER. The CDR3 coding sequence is TGCGCCAGCAGCCAAGCCGTACTCAACCAGGGGCGCAATGAGCAGTTCTTC. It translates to CASSQAVLNQGRNEQFF.

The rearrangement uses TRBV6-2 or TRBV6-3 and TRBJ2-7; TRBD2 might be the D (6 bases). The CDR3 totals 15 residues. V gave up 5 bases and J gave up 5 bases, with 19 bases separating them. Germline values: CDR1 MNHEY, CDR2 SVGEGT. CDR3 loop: CASSLPGLGLDEQYF. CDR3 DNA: TGTGCCAGCAGTCTCCCGGGACTTGGGTTGGACGAGCAGTACTTC.

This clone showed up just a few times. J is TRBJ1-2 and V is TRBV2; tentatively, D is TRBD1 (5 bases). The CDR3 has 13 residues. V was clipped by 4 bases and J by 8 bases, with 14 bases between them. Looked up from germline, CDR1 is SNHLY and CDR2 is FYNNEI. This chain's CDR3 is CASSVGAEIGYTF. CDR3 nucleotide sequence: TGTGCCAGCAGTGTTGGGGCGGAGATCGGCTACACCTTC.

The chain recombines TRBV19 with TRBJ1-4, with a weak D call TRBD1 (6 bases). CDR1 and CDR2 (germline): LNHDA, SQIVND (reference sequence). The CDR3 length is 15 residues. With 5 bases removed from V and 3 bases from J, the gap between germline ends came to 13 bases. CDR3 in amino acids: CASSGTGLANEKLFF. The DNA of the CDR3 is TGTGCCAGTAGTGGAACAGGGTTGGCTAATGAAAAACTGTTTTTT.

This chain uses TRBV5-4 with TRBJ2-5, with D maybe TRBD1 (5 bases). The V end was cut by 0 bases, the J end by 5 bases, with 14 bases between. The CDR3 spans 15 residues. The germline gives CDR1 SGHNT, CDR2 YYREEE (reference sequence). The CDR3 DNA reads TGTGCCAGCAGCTTGGATCCGGTGCCAGGGGAGACCCAGTACTTC. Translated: CASSLDPVPGETQYF.

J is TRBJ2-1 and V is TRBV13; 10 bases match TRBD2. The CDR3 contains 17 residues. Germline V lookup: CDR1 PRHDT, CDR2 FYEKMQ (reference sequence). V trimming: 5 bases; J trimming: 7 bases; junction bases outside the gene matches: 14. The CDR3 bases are TGTGCCAGCAGCCGAACACCACTAGCGGGAAAGGGGAATGAGCAGTTCTTC. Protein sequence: CASSRTPLAGKGNEQFF.

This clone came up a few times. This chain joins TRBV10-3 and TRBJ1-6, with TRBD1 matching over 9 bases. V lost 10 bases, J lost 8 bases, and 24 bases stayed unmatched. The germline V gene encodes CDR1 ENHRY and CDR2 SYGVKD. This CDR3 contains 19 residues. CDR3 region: CATNGGPPGQGGGDSPLHF. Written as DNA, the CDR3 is TGTGCCACCAACGGAGGCCCACCGGGACAGGGCGGTGGGGATTCACCCCTCCACTTT.

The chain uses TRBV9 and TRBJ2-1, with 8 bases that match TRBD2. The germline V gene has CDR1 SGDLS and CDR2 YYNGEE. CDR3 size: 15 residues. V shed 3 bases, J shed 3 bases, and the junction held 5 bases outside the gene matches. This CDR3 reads CASSASGSLYNEQFF. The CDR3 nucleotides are TGTGCCAGCAGCGCTAGCGGGTCCCTCTACAATGAGCAGTTCTTC.

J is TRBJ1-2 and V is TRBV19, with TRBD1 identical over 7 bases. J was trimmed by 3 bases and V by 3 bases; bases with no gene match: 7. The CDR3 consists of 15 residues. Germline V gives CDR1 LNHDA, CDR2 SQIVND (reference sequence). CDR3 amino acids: CASSIDGQDHYGYTF. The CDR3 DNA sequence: TGTGCCAGTAGTATCGACGGACAGGATCACTATGGCTACACCTTC.